The present entry profiles one TCR beta chain with its context. Its antigen is still unknown. This sample was included in a study of T cell responses to AZD1222 COVID-19 vaccine. Study results and caveats: Spike-specific TCRs gained breadth and depth after people received two AZD1222 doses. The repertoires were collected only after the peak T cell response.

This table comes from immunoSEQ multiplex PCR, and its TCRdb copy is limited to in-frame clones, with some not included. The data show about 81,000 clones, around 83% seen once. Trimming left V 2 bases short and J 10 bases short, with 11 bases between. The CDR3 consists of 12 residues. Germline CDR1 SEHNR, CDR2 FQNEAQ (reference sequence). Sequenced material: peripheral blood, taken 28 days after the second AZD1222 dose. The clonotype comes from an adult who received the AZD1222 COVID-19 vaccine. The chain links TRBV7-9 to TRBJ1-2; D gene uncertain. CDR3 bases: TGTGCCAGCAGCTTATCGGATGATCTCTACACCTTC. Translation gives CASSLSDDLYTF. The entire variable domain, with the rest obtained from reference TRBV7-9 and TRBJ1-2, is as follows: DTGVSQNPRHKITKRGQNVTFRCDPISEHNRLYWYRQTLGQGPEFLTYFQNEAQLEKSRLLSDRFSAERPKGSFSTLEIQRTEQGDSAMYLCASSLSDDLYTFGSGTRLTVV.